The 5 T cell receptor beta chains given below trace back to one sample, sequenced in a study of metastatic and nonmetastatic thyroid tumors. TCRdb re-called the PCR reads via MiXCR. This sample has tens of thousands of clones, with under 15% found just once. Nobody among the patients had been given any treatment before thyroid surgery. Sequenced sample: tumor tissue. These receptor sequences come from a female donor with papillary thyroid cancer or a benign thyroid nodule (not recorded which). Some clones in this sample may be carry-over from other donors' samples.

Concerning this clone itself: This may arise from a read error, as a much more abundant clone is one base away. The CDR3 end shows no conserved phenylalanine or tryptophan, and so a read error is likely. The V call is TRBV14, the J call TRBJ1-2; D remains unclear. Trimming took off 4 bases at V and 0 bases at J, with 9 bases between the two ends. Germline CDR1 and CDR2: SGHDN and FVKESK. This CDR3 is 14 amino acids long. CDR3 sequence: CASSLWETNYGYTS. The CDR3 DNA sequence: TGTGCCAGCAGCCTCTGGGAGACTAACTATGGCTACACCTCC.

This clone occurred many times. The rearrangement uses TRBV4-1 and TRBJ2-2; the D is unclear. Germline loops: CDR1 MGHRA, CDR2 YSYEKL. This CDR3 comprises 13 residues. V was pared by 4 bases and J by 6 bases, with 9 bases between. Written as DNA, the CDR3 is TGCGCCAGCAGCCCTCGTGGAGCCGGGGAGCTGTTTTTT. Translating gives CASSPRGAGELFF.

This clone was seen only a few times. A much larger clone sits a single nucleotide away, making a read error possible. The same CDR3 can be traced to other DNA sequences in this sample. V gene TRBV11-2 combines with J gene TRBJ2-2; the match to TRBD2 covers 11 bases. The CDR3 runs to 17 residues. Germline V CDR1 and CDR2: SGHAT, FQNNGV. The CDR3 here is CASSLGLAGPGTGELFF. DNA for the CDR3: TGTGCCAGCAGCTTAGGACTAGCGGGACCGGGCACCGGTGAGCTGTTTTTT.

Points on this clone: This may stem from a read error, because a much larger clone lies one nucleotide away. The chain uses TRBV6-4 and TRBJ2-5; D unclear. V was clipped by 10 bases and J by 4 bases, with 19 bases between them. Germline values: CDR1 MRHNA, CDR2 SNTAGT. This CDR3 has 14 residues. CDR3 protein: CANADVGSSETQYF. DNA for the CDR3: TGTGCCAACGCGGATGTAGGATCCTCAGAGACCCAGTACTTC.

In the case of this clone: This clone may be a read error of a much larger clone one base away. The V call is TRBV7-9, the J call TRBJ2-5; no clear D. Germline V lookup: CDR1 SEHNR, CDR2 FQNEAQ (reference sequence). With 5 bases removed from V and 9 bases from J, the gap between germline ends came to 13 bases. There are 12 residues in the CDR3. This CDR3 reads CASSRNNESQYF. The CDR3 nucleotides read TGTGCCAGCAGCCGTAACAATGAATCCCAGTACTTC.